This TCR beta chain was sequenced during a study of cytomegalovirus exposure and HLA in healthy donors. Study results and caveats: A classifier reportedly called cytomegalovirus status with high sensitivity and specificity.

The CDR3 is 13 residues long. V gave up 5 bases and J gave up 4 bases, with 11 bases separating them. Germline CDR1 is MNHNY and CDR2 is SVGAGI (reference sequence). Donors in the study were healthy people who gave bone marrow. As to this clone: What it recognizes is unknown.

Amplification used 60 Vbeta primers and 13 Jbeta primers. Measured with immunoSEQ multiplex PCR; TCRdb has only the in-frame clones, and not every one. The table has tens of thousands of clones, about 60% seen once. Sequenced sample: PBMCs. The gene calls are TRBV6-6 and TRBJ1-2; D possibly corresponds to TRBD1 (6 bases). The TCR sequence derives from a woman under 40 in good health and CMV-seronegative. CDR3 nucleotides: TGTGCCAGCAGTAGACAGGAATTCTATGGCTACACCTTC. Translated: CASSRQEFYGYTF.